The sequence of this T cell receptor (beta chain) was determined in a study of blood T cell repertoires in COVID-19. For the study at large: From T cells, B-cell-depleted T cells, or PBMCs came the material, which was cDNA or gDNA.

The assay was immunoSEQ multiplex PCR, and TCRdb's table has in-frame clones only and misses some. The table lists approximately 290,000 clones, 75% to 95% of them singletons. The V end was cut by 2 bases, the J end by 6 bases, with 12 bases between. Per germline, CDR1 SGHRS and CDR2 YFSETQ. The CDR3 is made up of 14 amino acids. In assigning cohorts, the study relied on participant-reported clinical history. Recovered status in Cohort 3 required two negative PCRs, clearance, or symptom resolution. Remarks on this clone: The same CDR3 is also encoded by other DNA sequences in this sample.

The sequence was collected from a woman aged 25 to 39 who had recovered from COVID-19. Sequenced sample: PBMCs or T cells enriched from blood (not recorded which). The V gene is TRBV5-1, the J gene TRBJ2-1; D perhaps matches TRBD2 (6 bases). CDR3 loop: CASSLGGSGNEQFF. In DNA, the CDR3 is TGCGCCAGCAGCTTAGGAGGGTCGGGCAATGAGCAGTTCTTC.